The clone carrying this TCR beta chain showed up many times. Its antigen is as yet unknown. The CDR3 is made up of 20 amino acids. Trimming pared 4 bases from V and 3 bases from J, leaving 29 bases between. Germline CDR1 and CDR2: SGHTS and YDEGEE. Axillary draining lymph nodes of breast cancer patients supplied the node samples. The data are from a study of breast tumors, draining lymph nodes, adjacent tissues. Points from the study as a whole: Luminal-like breast cancer showed significantly greater tumor-nontumor repertoire similarity than basal-like breast cancer did. Tumor repertoires ranked between lymph nodes and nontumor tissue in diversity, with V and J gene preferences. Tumor T cell lymph node origin was a supported hypothesis, not proven.

In TCRdb, the multiplex PCR reads were re-called with MiXCR into one record per CDR3 protein. The table includes about 140,000 distinct CDR3 sequences, around a third detected once. The source material was axillary lymph node tissue. This TCR was recovered from a female donor with breast cancer. Some clones in this sample may be carry-over from other donors' samples. The chain is built from TRBV5-8 and TRBJ2-1; tentatively, D is TRBD1 (10 bases). The CDR3 spells CASSPGTGVSSGELYNEQFF. CDR3 nucleotides: TGTGCCAGCAGCCCAGGGACAGGGGTTTCTAGCGGGGAGCTCTACAATGAGCAGTTCTTC.